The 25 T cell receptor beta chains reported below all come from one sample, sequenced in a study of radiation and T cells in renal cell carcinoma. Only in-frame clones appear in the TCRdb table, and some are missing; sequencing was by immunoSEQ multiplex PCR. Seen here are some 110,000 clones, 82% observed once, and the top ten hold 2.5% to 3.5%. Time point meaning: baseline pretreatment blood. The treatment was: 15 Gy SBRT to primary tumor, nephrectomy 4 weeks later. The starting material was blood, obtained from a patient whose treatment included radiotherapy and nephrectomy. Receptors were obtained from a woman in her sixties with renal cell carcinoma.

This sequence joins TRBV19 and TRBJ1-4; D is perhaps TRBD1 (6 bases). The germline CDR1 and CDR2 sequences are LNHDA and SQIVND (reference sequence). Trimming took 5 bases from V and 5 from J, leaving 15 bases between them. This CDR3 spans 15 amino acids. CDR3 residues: CASSHHREGNEKLFF. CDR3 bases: TGTGCCAGTAGTCATCACAGGGAAGGAAATGAAAAACTGTTTTTT.

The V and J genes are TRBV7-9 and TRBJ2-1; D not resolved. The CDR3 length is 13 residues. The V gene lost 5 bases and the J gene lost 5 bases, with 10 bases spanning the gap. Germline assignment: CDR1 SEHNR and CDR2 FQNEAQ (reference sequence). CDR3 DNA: TGTGCCAGCAGCCCTCACTTGAACAATGAGCAGTTCTTC. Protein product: CASSPHLNNEQFF.

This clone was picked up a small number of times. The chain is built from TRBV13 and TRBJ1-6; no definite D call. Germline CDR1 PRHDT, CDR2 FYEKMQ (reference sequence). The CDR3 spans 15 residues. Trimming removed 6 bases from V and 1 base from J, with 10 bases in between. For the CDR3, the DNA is TGTGCCAGCAGGTTAAAAGGGTCCTATAATTCACCCCTCCACTTT. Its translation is CASRLKGSYNSPLHF.

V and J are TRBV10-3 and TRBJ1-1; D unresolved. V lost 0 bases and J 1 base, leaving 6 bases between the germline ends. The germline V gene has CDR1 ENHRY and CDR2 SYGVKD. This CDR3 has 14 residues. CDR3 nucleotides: TGTGCCATCAGTGAGTCTGTGGAGAACACTGAAGCTTTCTTT. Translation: CAISESVENTEAFF.

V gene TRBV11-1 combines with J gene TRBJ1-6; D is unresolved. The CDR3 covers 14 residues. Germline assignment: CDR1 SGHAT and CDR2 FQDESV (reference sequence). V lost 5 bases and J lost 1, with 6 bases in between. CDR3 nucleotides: TGTGCCAGCAGCCTTCGGTCCTATAATTCACCCCTCCACTTT. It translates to CASSLRSYNSPLHF.

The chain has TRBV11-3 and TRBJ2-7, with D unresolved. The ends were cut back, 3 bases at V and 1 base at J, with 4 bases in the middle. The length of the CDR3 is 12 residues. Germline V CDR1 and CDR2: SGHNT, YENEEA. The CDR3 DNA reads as TGTGCCAGCAGCTTGGGGTCCTACGAGCAGTACTTC. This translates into CASSLGSYEQYF.

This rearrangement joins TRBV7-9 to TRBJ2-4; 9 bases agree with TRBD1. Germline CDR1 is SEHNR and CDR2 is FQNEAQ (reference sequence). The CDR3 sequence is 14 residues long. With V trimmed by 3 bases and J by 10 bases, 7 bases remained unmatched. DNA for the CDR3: TGTGCCAGCAGCTTGACGGGACAGGGTCATATTCAGTACTTC. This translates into CASSLTGQGHIQYF. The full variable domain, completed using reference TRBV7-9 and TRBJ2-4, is DTGVSQNPRHKITKRGQNVTFRCDPISEHNRLYWYRQTLGQGPEFLTYFQNEAQLEKSRLLSDRFSAERPKGSFSTLEIQRTEQGDSAMYLCASSLTGQGHIQYFGAGTRLSVL.

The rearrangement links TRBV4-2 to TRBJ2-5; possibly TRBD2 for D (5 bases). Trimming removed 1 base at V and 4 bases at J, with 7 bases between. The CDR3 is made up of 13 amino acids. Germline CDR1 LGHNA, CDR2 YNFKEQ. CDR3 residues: CASSQVGRETQYF. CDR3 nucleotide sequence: TGTGCCAGCAGCCAAGTAGGGAGAGAGACCCAGTACTTC.

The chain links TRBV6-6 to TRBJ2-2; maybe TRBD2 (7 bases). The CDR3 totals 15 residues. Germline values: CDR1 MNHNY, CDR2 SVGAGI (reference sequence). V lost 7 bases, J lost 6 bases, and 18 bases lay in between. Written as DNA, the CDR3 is TGTGCCAGCAACCTAGGGGGGGCTCGGGCCGGGGAGCTGTTTTTT. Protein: CASNLGGARAGELFF.

This CDR3 reads CASSIGRNQPQHF. In DNA form, the CDR3 reads TGTGCCAGTAGTATTGGCAGGAATCAGCCCCAGCATTTT. The rearrangement joins TRBV19 to TRBJ1-5; D unresolved. Trimming left V 3 bases short and J 4 bases short, with 7 bases between. CDR3 length: 13 amino acids. Per the germline V gene, CDR1 is LNHDA and CDR2 is SQIVND (reference sequence). The entire variable domain, with the rest obtained from reference TRBV19 and TRBJ1-5, is as follows: DGGITQSPKYLFRKEGQNVTLSCEQNLNHDAMYWYRQDPGQGLRLIYYSQIVNDFQKGDIAEGYSVSREKKESFPLTVTSAQKNPTAFYLCASSIGRNQPQHFGDGTRLSIL.

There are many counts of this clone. The CDR3 bases are TGTGCCATCAGTGACGGGACGGACAGCACAGATACGCAGTATTTT. Protein product: CAISDGTDSTDTQYF. The chain couples TRBV10-3 to TRBJ2-3, with D perhaps given as TRBD1 or TRBD2 (5 bases each). CDR1 ENHRY and CDR2 SYGVKD come from the germline V gene. This CDR3 is 15 amino acids long. Trimming took off 3 bases at V and 0 bases at J, with 10 bases between the two ends.

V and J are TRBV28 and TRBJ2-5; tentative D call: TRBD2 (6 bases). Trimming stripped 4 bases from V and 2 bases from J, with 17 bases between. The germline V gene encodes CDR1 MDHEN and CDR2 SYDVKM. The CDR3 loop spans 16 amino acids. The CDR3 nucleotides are TGTGCCAGCAGTTCCCTCGGAGGGACCATACAAGAGACCCAGTACTTC. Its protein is CASSSLGGTIQETQYF.

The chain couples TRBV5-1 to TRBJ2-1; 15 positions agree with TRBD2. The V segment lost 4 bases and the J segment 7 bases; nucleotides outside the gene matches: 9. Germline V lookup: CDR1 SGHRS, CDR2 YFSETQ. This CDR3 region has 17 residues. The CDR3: CASSPRTSGGAFNEQFF. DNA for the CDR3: TGCGCCAGCAGCCCTAGGACTAGCGGGGGGGCGTTTAATGAGCAGTTCTTC.

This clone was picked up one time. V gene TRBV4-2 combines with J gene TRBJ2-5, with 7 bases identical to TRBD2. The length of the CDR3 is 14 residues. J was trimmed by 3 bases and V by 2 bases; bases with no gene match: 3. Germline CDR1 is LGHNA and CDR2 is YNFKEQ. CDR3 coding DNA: TGTGCCAGCAGCCAAAAGGCGGGGGAAGAGACCCAGTACTTC. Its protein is CASSQKAGEETQYF.

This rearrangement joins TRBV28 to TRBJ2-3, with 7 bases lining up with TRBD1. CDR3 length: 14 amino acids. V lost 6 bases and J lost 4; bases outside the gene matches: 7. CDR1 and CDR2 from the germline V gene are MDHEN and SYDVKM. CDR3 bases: TGTGCCAGCAGAGACAGGGTCCGGCCAGATACGCAGTATTTT. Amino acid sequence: CASRDRVRPDTQYF.

The DNA of the CDR3 is TGTGCCAGCAGGGAACAGGGTTCGGGGAACACCGGGGAGCTGTTTTTT. Its translation is CASREQGSGNTGELFF. This chain connects TRBV28 to TRBJ2-2; possible D gene TRBD1, 6 bases. The CDR3 runs to 16 residues. Trimming pared 6 bases from V and 1 base from J, leaving 15 bases between. Germline-derived CDR1 and CDR2 are MDHEN and SYDVKM.

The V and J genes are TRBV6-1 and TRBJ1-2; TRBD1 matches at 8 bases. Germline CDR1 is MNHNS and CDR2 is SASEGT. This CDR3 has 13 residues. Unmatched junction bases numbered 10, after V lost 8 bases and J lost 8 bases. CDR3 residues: CASLFRGPGGYTF. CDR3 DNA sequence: TGTGCCAGCCTCTTCAGGGGGCCCGGGGGCTACACCTTC.

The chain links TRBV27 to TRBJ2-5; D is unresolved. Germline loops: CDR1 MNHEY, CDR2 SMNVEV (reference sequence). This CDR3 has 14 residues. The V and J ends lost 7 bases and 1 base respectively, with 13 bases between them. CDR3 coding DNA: TGTGCCAGCACCCTTAGGCCCCCCCAAGAGACCCAGTACTTC. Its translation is CASTLRPPQETQYF.

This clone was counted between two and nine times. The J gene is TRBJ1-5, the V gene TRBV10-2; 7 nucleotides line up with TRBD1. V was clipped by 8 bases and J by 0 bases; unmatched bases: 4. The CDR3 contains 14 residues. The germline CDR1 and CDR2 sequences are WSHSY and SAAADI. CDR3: CASSDRHSNQPQHF. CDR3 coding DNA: TGCGCCAGCTCGGACAGGCATAGCAATCAGCCCCAGCATTTT.

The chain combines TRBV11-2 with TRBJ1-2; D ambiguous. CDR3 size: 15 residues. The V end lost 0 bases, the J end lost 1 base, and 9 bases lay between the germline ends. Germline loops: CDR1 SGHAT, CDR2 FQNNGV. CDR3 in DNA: TGTGCCAGCAGCTTAGAATCCTCCAGTAACTATGGCTACACCTTC. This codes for CASSLESSSNYGYTF. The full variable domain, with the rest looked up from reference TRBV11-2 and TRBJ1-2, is EAGVAQSPRYKIIEKRQSVAFWCNPISGHATLYWYQQILGQGPKLLIQFQNNGVVDDSQLPKDRFSAERLKGVDSTLKIQPAKLEDSAVYLCASSLESSSNYGYTFGSGTRLTVV.

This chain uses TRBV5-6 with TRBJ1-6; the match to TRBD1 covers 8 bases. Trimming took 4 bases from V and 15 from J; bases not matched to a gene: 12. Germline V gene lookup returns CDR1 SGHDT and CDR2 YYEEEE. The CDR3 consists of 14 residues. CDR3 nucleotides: TGTGCCAGCAGCCTACGGACAGGGAGAGTACGCCTCCACTTT. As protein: CASSLRTGRVRLHF.

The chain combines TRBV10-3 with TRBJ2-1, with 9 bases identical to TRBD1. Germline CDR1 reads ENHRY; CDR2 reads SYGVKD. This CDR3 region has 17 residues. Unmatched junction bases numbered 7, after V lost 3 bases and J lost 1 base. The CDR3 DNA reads TGTGCCATCAGTGACAAACCCGGGACAGGGTCCTACAATGAGCAGTTCTTC. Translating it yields CAISDKPGTGSYNEQFF.

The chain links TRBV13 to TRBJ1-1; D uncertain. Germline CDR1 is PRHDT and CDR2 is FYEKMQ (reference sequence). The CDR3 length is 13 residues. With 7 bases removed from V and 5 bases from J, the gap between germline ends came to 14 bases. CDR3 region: CASTVDRGTEAFF. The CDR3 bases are TGTGCCAGCACCGTCGATAGAGGAACTGAAGCTTTCTTT.

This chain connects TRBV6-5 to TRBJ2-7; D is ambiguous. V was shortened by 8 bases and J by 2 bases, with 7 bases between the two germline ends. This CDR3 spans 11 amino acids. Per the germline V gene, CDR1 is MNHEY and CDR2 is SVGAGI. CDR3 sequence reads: CASGRPYEQYF. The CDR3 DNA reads TGTGCCAGCGGGCGCCCCTACGAGCAGTACTTC.

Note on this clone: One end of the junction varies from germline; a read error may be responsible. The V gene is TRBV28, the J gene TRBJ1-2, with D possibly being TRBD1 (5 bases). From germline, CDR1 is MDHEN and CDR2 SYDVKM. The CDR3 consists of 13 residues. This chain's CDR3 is CASSLARLGGNSF. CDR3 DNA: TGTGCCAGCAGTTTAGCCAGACTCGGGGGGAACTCCTTC.